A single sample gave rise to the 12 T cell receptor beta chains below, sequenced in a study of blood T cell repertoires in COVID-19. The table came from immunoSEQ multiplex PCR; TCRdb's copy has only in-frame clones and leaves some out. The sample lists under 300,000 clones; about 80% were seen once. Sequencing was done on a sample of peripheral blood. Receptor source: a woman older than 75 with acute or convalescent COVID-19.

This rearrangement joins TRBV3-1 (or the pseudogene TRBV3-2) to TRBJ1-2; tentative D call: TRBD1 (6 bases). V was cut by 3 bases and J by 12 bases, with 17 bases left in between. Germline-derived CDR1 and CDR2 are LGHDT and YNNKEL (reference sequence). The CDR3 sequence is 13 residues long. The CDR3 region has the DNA TGTGCCAGCAGCCAGCGGGGGGGGCCCCAGAACACCTTC. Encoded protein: CASSQRGGPQNTF.

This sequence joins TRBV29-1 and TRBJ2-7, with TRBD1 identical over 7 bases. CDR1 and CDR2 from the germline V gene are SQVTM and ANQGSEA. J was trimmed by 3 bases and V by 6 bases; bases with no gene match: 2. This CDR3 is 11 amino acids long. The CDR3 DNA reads TGCAGCGTAGGGGACAGCTACGAGCAGTACTTC. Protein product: CSVGDSYEQYF.

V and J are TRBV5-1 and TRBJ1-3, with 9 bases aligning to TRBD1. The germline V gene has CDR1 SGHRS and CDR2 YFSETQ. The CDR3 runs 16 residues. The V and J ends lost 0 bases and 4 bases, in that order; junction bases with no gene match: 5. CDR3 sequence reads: CASSLAGQGWGNTIYF. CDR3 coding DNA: TGCGCCAGCAGCTTGGCCGGACAGGGGTGGGGAAACACCATATATTTT.

The CDR3 DNA reads TGCGCCAGCAGCGAGGGGACAGGGAACAATGAGCAGTTCTTC. Translated: CASSEGTGNNEQFF. The gene calls are TRBV5-1 and TRBJ2-1, with 9 bases aligning to TRBD1. The CDR3 loop spans 14 amino acids. Germline CDR1 is SGHRS and CDR2 is YFSETQ. The J segment lost 5 bases and the V segment lost 4 bases, leaving 4 bases of the junction unmatched.

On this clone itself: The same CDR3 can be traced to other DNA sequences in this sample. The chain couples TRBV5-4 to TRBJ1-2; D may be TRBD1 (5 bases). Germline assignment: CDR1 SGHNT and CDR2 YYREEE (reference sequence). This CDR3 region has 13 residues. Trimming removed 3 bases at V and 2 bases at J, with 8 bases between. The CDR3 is CASSSTVNYGYTF. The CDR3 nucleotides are TGTGCCAGCAGCTCGACAGTGAACTATGGCTACACCTTC.

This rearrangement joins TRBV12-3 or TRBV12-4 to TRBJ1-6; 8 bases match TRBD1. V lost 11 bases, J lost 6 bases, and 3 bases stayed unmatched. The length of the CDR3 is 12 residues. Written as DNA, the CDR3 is TGTGCCGGCGGACAGGGTAATTCACCCCTCCACTTT. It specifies CAGGQGNSPLHF.

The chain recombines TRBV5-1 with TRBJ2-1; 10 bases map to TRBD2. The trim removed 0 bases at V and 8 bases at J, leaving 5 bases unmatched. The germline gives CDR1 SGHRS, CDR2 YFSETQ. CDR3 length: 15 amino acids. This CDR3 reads CASSLDPSGGYEQFF. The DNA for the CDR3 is TGCGCCAGCAGCTTGGATCCTAGCGGGGGATATGAGCAGTTCTTC.

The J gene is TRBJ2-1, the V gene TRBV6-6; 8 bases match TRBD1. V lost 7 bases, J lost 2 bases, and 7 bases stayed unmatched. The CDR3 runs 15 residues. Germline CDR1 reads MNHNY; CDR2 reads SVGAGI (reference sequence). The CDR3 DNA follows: TGTGCCAGCACTACCGACAGGGGCCCCTACAATGAGCAGTTCTTC. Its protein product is CASTTDRGPYNEQFF.

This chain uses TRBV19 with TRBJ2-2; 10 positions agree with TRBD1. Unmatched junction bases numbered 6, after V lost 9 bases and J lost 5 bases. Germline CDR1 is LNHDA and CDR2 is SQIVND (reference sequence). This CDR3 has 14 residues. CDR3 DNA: TGTGCCAGCCTTCCGGGACAGGGGACCGGGGAGCTGTTTTTT. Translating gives CASLPGQGTGELFF.

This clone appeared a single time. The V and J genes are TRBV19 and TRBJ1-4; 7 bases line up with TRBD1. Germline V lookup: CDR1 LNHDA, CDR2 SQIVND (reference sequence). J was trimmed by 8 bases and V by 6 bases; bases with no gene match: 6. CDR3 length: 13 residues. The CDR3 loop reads CASSDRVDEKLFF. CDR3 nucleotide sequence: TGTGCCAGTAGCGACAGGGTCGACGAAAAACTGTTTTTT.

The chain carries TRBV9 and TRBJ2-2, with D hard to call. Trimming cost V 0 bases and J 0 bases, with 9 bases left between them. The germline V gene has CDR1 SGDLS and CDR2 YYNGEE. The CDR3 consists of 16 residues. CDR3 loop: CASSVDQATNTGELFF. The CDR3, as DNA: TGTGCCAGCAGCGTAGATCAGGCGACGAACACCGGGGAGCTGTTTTTT.

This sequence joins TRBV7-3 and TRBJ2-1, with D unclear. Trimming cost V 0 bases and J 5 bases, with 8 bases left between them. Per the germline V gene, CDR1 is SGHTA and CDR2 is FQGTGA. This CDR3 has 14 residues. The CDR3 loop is CASSLTLQHNEQFF. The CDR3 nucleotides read TGTGCCAGCAGCTTAACGTTACAGCACAATGAGCAGTTCTTC.